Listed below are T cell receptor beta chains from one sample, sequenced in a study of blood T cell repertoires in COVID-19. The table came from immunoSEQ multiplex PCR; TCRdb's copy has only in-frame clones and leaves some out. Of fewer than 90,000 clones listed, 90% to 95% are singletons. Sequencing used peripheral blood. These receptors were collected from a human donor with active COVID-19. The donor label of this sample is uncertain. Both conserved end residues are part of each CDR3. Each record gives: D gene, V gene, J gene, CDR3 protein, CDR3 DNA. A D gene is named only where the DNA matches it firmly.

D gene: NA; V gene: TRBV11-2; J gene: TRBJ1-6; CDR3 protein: CASSLGRALGSPLHF; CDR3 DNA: TGTGCCAGCAGCTTAGGCAGGGCTCTTGGCTCACCCCTCCACTTT
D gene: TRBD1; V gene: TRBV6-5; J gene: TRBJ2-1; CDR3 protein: CASRVQPGQSNEQFF; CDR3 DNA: TGTGCCAGCAGAGTACAACCGGGACAGTCCAATGAGCAGTTCTTC
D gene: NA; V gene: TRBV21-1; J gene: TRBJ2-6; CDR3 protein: CASSKRASWSATSGANVLTF; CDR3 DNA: TGTGCCAGCAGCAAGCGAGCCTCCTGGAGCGCAACCTCTGGGGCCAACGTCCTGACTTTC
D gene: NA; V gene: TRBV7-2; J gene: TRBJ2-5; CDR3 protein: CASSFTEWWETQYF; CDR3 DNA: TGTGCCAGCAGCTTCACAGAGTGGTGGGAGACCCAGTACTTC
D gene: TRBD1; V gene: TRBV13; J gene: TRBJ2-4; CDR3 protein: CASSAQGQGKNIQYF; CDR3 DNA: TGTGCCAGCAGCGCCCAGGGACAGGGGAAAAACATTCAGTACTTC
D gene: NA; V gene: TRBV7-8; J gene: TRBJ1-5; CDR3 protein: CASSLVSGNGQPQHF; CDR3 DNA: TGTGCCAGCAGCTTAGTTTCCGGTAACGGTCAGCCCCAGCATTTT
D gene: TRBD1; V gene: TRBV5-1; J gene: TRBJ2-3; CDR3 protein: CAGRTGLTDTQYF; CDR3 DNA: TGCGCCGGCCGGACAGGGCTCACAGATACGCAGTATTTT
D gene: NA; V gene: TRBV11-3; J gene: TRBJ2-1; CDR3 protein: CASSPHRGGEGPYNEQFF; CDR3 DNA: TGTGCCAGCAGCCCCCACAGAGGGGGGGAGGGCCCCTACAATGAGCAGTTCTTC
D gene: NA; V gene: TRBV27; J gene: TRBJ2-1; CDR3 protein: CASSARGTMRFF; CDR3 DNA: TGTGCCAGCAGTGCTAGGGGGACGATGAGGTTCTTC
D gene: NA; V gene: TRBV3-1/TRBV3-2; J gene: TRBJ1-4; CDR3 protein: CASAAPGQNEKLFF; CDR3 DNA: TGTGCCAGCGCGGCCCCTGGTCAAAATGAAAAACTGTTTTTT